This TCR beta chain was documented in a study of T cell repertoires in cytomegalovirus infection. Overall study: As its CMV epitopes, the study selected recently identified HLA-C-restricted and well-studied HLA-B-restricted targets. General study results and limits: Cumulative public TCR beta family frequency identified CMV carriers with the relevant HLA.

TCRdb recomputed calls from the reads with MiXCR, one row per CDR3 protein. The sample holds approximately 390,000 distinct CDR3 sequences, around a third seen once. Germline loops: CDR1 MGHRA, CDR2 YSYEKL. CDR3 size: 19 residues. Points on this clonotype: Its matching antigen is unknown. The junction and the germline gene differ at one end; a read error may be behind it.

The sample consisted of cultured PBMCs, taken from culture after CMV antigen stimulation. The chain couples TRBV4-1 to TRBJ1-3; weak D call: TRBD1 (6 bases). This clonotype originated in a human donor in good health (CMV status not recorded). Some clones in this sample may be carry-over from other donors' samples. CDR3 coding DNA: TGCGCCAGCGGCCAAGATCGGGCGAGACAGGTCCTCTCTGGAAACACCATATATTTT. Residues: CASGQDRARQVLSGNTIYF.